This T cell receptor (beta chain) was found in a study of patients and donors after allogeneic stem cell transplantation. This clonotype was recorded a few times. TCRdb ran MiXCR on the RT-PCR reads and lists one entry per CDR3 protein. Among 900,000 to 1,000,000 distinct CDR3 sequences, roughly 18% were seen once, and the ten largest hold approximately 5.9%. Between the trimmed V and J ends, which lost 3 bases and 7 bases, there was a span of 10 bases. The germline V gene encodes CDR1 SGHNT and CDR2 YYREEE (reference sequence). This CDR3 spans 13 amino acids. The source material was blood, either unsorted or a sorted T cell fraction (not recorded which). This TCR was sampled from a human donor who was either an allogeneic HSCT recipient or a stem cell or donor lymphocyte infusion donor (not recorded which). It is not recorded whose cells these are; they may come from a transplant donor. The rearrangement links TRBV5-4 to TRBJ1-4; no firm D call. In DNA form, the CDR3 reads TGTGCCAGCAGCTATAACGGTGGTGAAAAACTGTTTTTT. Translated, it gives CASSYNGGEKLFF. Looking up the rest from reference TRBV5-4 and TRBJ1-4 gives the full variable domain: ETGVTQSPTHLIKTRGQQVTLRCSSQSGHNTVSWYQQALGQGPQFIFQYYREEENGRGNFPPRFSGLQFPNYSSELNVNALELDDSALYLCASSYNGGEKLFFGSGTQLSVL.